This TCR beta chain was recovered during a study of cytomegalovirus exposure and HLA in healthy donors. On the study more broadly: Earlier results showed some 120 million unique TCR beta sequences derived from approximately 170 million T cells.

PCR involved 60 Vbeta and 13 Jbeta primers. Here immunoSEQ multiplex PCR was the method, and the copy in TCRdb shows in-frame clones only, minus some. The specimen's table records 20,000 to 25,000 clones. Trimming removed 0 bases at V and 6 bases at J, with 8 bases between. The CDR3 has 13 residues. Per germline, CDR1 MNHNS and CDR2 SASEGT. The sequencing input was PBMCs. The chain recombines TRBV6-1 with TRBJ1-2; D is undetermined. This TCR was recovered from a man in his sixties in good health and CMV-seropositive. This CDR3 reads CASSEAGQNGYTF. The CDR3 DNA is TGTGCCAGCAGTGAAGCGGGCCAGAATGGCTACACCTTC.